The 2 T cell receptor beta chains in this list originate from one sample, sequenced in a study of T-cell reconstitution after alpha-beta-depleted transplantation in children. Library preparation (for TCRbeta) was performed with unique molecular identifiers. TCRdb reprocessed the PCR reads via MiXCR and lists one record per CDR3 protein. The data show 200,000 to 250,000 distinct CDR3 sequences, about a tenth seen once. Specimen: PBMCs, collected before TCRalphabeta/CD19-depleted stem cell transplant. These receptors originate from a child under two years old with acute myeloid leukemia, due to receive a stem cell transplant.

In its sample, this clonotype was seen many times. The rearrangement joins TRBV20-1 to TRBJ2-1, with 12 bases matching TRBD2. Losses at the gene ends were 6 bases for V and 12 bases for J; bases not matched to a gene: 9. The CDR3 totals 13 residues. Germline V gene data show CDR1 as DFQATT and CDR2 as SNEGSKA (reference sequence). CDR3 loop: CSALGLAGSGQFF. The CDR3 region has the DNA TGCAGTGCCCTCGGACTAGCGGGATCTGGGCAGTTCTTC.

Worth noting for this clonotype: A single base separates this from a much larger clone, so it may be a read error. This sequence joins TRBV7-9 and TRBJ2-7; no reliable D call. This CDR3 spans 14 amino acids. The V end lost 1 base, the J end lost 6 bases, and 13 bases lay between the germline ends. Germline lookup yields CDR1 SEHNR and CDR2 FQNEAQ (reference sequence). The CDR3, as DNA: TGTGCCAGCAGCTTAGGGCAGGTTGAATGCGAGCAGTACTTC. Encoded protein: CASSLGQVECEQYF.